This TCR beta chain originates from a study of T cells in Graves' hyperthyroidism and ophthalmopathy. Amplification of TCR beta CDR3 regions used RNA as the template. Carried out on the TCR CDR3, a first-round RT-PCR used the HTBI primer set. One entry per CDR3 protein results from TCRdb running MiXCR on the multiplex PCR reads. The table lists more than 450,000 distinct CDR3 sequences, about 20% of them singletons. A NOSPECS grade of at least 4, a Clinical Activity Score of at least 3 and duration under 3 months were recorded in ophthalmopathy patients. Exclusions: uncontrolled infection, other autoimmune disease, pregnancy, lactation. Clinical symptoms, serum thyroxine, TRAb, thyroid ultrasound and orbital computed tomography established diagnosis. Turning to this clonotype: Its antigen is currently unknown.

General observations from the study: Ophthalmopathy was model-predicted a median about six months pre-onset.

The germline V gene encodes CDR1 SGDLS and CDR2 YYNGEE. Trimming pared 5 bases from V and 11 bases from J, leaving 19 bases between. The CDR3 has 13 residues. The sequence was obtained from a man aged 40-50 years with Graves' ophthalmopathy. Sequencing was performed on blood. V gene TRBV9 combines with J gene TRBJ1-1; D uncertain. In nucleotides, the CDR3 is TGTGCCAGCAGTAACACCCCGGGGTCCAGGGCTTTCTTT. As protein: CASSNTPGSRAFF.